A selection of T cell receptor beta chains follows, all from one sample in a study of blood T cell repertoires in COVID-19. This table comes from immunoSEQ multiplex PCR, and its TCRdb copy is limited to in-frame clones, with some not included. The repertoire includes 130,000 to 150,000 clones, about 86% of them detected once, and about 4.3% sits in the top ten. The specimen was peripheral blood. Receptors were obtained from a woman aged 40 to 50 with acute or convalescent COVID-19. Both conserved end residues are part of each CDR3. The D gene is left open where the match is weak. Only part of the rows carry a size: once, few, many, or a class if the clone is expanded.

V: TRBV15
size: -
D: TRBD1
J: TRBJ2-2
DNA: TGTGCCACCAGCAGACACACAGGGGTGAGCACCGGGGAGCTGTTTTTT
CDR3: CATSRHTGVSTGELFF

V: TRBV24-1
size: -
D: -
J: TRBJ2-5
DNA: TGTGCCACCAGAATGGGGGGCCAAGAGACCCAGTACTTC
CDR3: CATRMGGQETQYF

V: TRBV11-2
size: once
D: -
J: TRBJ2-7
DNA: TGTGCCAGCAGCTTTAAGGGGAACGAGCAGTACTTC
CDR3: CASSFKGNEQYF

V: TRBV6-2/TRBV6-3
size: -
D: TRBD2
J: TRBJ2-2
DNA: TGTGCCAGCAGTTACTGGGGTCTAGCGGGATTTGGCACCGGGGAGCTGTTTTTT
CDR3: CASSYWGLAGFGTGELFF

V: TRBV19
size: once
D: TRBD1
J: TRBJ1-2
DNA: TGTGCCAGTCTAGGGGACAGGCCCTATGGCTACACCTTC
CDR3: CASLGDRPYGYTF

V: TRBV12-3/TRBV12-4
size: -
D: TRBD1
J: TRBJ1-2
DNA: TGTGCCAGCAGCCTGGGACAGGGCAATGGCTACACCTTC
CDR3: CASSLGQGNGYTF

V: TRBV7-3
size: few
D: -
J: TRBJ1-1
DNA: TGTGCCAGCAGCTTGACAGGTAACGCAATCGAAGCTTTCTTT
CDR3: CASSLTGNAIEAFF

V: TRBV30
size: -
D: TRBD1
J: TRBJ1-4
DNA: TGTGCCTGGAGTGTTGGGGGATACAGGGGGCTTGGTGAAAAACTGTTTTTT
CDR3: CAWSVGGYRGLGEKLFF

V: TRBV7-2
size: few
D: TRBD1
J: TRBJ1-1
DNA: TGTGCCAGCCGAAGAGGGGACAGGGGATCGAACACTGAAGCTTTCTTT
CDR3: CASRRGDRGSNTEAFF

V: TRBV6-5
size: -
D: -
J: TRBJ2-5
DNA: TGTGCCAGCAGTTATGGCCGAGAGACCCAGTACTTC
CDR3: CASSYGRETQYF

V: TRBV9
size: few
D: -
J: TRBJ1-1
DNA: TGTGCCAGCAGCCCACACCCAATTGCTGAAGCTTTCTTT
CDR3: CASSPHPIAEAFF